This T cell receptor beta chain derives from a study of blood T cells in healthy people across ages. Turning to the study itself: Template switching captured about one barcoded beta molecule per two T cells. Study results and limitations: There was no known CMV status for donors, so expanded clonotype changes were possibly confounded.

The sample holds a few counts of this clonotype. As yet, its antigen is unknown. CDR1 SGHRS and CDR2 YFSETQ come from the germline V gene. The CDR3 runs to 14 residues. V lost 4 bases and J 4 bases, leaving 13 bases between the germline ends. Healthy Russian Caucasian donors spanned ages about 6 to 95 years. A second 7 to 11 cycle PCR used barcoded and J-beta primers. TCRdb reprocessed the 5' RACE reads via MiXCR and lists one record per CDR3 protein. The sample shows about 1.6 million distinct CDR3 sequences, roughly a third of them seen only once. V gene TRBV5-1 combines with J gene TRBJ2-3; D is undetermined. Sequencing input: blood. The receptor's source is a woman aged 25-40 years in good health. CDR3 DNA: TGCGCCAGCAGCCCCGGTGGCTCCTCAGATACGCAGTATTTT. It yields the protein CASSPGGSSDTQYF.